The rows below give T cell receptor beta chains drawn from one sample of a study of blood T cell repertoires in COVID-19. The data were produced by immunoSEQ multiplex PCR, yet TCRdb's version contains in-frame clones alone and is incomplete. This table holds hundreds of thousands of clones, 88% found once. Sequenced input: peripheral blood. The receptors shown here come from a woman aged 25 to 45 with acute or convalescent COVID-19. Both conserved end residues are part of each CDR3. The order of the fields is V gene, clone size, J gene, D gene, CDR3 DNA, CDR3 protein. D genes are given only for firm matches. The size entry is marked missing in some rows and otherwise reads once, few, many or a size class.

>TRBV2|NA|TRBJ1-2|TRBD1
TGTGCCAGCCTCCGGGACAGGGGGCTCGACAACTATGGCTACACCTTC
CASLRDRGLDNYGYTF
>TRBV10-2|few|TRBJ2-2|TRBD1
TGCGCCAGTAGAGACAGGGGGCGCGGGGAGCTGTTTTTT
CASRDRGRGELFF
>TRBV23-1|NA|TRBJ2-1|TRBD1
TGCGCCAGCAGTCGGATTGATCTCTCCGGGACAGGGGTCGACTCTACTGGGTTGTACAATGAGCAGTTCTTC
CASSRIDLSGTGVDSTGLYNEQFF
>TRBV30|NA|TRBJ1-5|NA
TGTGCCTGGGATTCAGGTCACAATCAGCCCCAGCATTTT
CAWDSGHNQPQHF
>TRBV7-9|NA|TRBJ1-1|TRBD1
TGTGCCAGCAGCTCCCAAAAAAGCACAGGGGGCTGGACTGAAGCTTTCTTT
CASSSQKSTGGWTEAFF
>TRBV4-1|NA|TRBJ1-5|NA
TGCGCCAGCAGCCAAGATATGGGGGCAAGTCAGCCCCAGCATTTT
CASSQDMGASQPQHF
>TRBV4-1|few|TRBJ1-3|NA
TGCGCCAGCAGCCAAGGTTCGAGGGGAAACACCATATATTTT
CASSQGSRGNTIYF
>TRBV25-1|NA|TRBJ2-5|TRBD2
TGTGCCAGCCGCGGGGGCGGGAGGGCCGTAGAGACCCAGTACTTC
CASRGGGRAVETQYF
>TRBV29-1|NA|TRBJ1-2|NA
TGCAGCGTAGGTCCTAGAAGCAACTATGGCTACACCTTC
CSVGPRSNYGYTF
>TRBV16|NA|TRBJ2-2|NA
TGTGCCAGCAGCCCACGGTCGAACACCGGGGAGCTGTTTTTT
CASSPRSNTGELFF
>TRBV9|many|TRBJ2-7|TRBD1
TGTGCCAGCAGCGTAGAGGACAGGGGCTACGAGCAGTACTTC
CASSVEDRGYEQYF
>TRBV13|NA|TRBJ1-5|TRBD1
TGTGCCAGCAGCTTAGGGGGACAGCGGTTTGAGCCCCAGCATTTT
CASSLGGQRFEPQHF
>TRBV15|NA|TRBJ1-2|TRBD1
TGTGCCACCAGCAGGAACCCAGAGGGGGCGCGGGGCTACACCTTC
CATSRNPEGARGYTF
>TRBV5-1|NA|TRBJ1-5|NA
TGCGCCAGCTCCTACATGGGAGGCAATCAGCCCCAGCATTTT
CASSYMGGNQPQHF
>TRBV5-1|NA|TRBJ2-2|TRBD2
TGCGCCAGCAGCTCTCTGACTAGCGGGAGGAGTGGCGGGGAGCTGTTTTTT
CASSSLTSGRSGGELFF
>TRBV7-6|NA|TRBJ2-5|NA
TGTGCCAGCAGCTTAGGAGGCCCACAAGAGACCCAGTACTTC
CASSLGGPQETQYF
>TRBV18|NA|TRBJ2-3|TRBD1
TGTGCCAGCTCACAACGACAGGGGCGGGCAGATACGCAGTATTTT
CASSQRQGRADTQYF
>TRBV5-1|NA|TRBJ2-7|NA
TGCGCCAGCAGCTCCCAACGGGGGGCCCACGAGCAGTACTTC
CASSSQRGAHEQYF
>TRBV5-4|NA|TRBJ2-7|NA
TGTGCCAGCAGCTATACTCCAAAAAGTTACGAGCAGTACTTC
CASSYTPKSYEQYF
>TRBV6-2/TRBV6-3|NA|TRBJ1-2|NA
TGTGCCAGCAGTTACTGGAGGGGCGAGGGCTATGGCTACACCTTC
CASSYWRGEGYGYTF
>TRBV3-1/TRBV3-2|NA|TRBJ2-7|NA
TGTGCCAGCAGCCAAGAATTAGGCCCCGGAGCCCACGAGCAGTACTTC
CASSQELGPGAHEQYF
>TRBV27|NA|TRBJ1-5|NA
TGTGCCAGCAGTTTAAGTGCAGGTTTGTTACGCAATCAGCCCCAGCATTTT
CASSLSAGLLRNQPQHF
>TRBV12-5|NA|TRBJ2-3|NA
TGTGCTAGTGGTTTACAGGTTAGCACAGATACGCAGTATTTT
CASGLQVSTDTQYF
>TRBV7-6|NA|TRBJ1-1|TRBD1
TGTGCCAGCAGCCCCGGGACAGGTAGGGCTTTCTTT
CASSPGTGRAFF
>TRBV19|NA|TRBJ2-3|NA
TGTGCCAGTAGTTACGTGGGAGCTGGAGATACGCAGTATTTT
CASSYVGAGDTQYF
>TRBV5-8|NA|TRBJ1-1|TRBD1
TGTGCCAGCAGCCCCGGACAGGGCCAGCCCGTTCCTGAAGCTTTCTTT
CASSPGQGQPVPEAFF
>TRBV4-2|NA|TRBJ1-1|NA
TGTGCCAGCAGCCCAACAGGAAGGGTTGAAGCTTTCTTT
CASSPTGRVEAFF
>TRBV6-1|NA|TRBJ2-7|TRBD1
TGTGCCAGCAGTGAGGGGACAGGGAGCTCCTACGAGCAGTACTTC
CASSEGTGSSYEQYF
>TRBV13|NA|TRBJ1-3|NA
TGTGCCAGCAGCATTAGGACGGGATATGGAAACACCATATATTTT
CASSIRTGYGNTIYF
>TRBV27|NA|TRBJ1-5|NA
TGTGCCAGCAGTTTATCTTGGCAAGATCAGCCCCAGCATTTT
CASSLSWQDQPQHF
>TRBV18|NA|TRBJ1-1|NA
TGTGCCAGCTCACATTCGGGGACAATACAGAAGTCGAACACTGAAGCTTTCTTT
CASSHSGTIQKSNTEAFF
>TRBV4-1|NA|TRBJ2-5|TRBD2
TGCGCCAGCAGCCAAGTCGGAGCTAGCGGCCCCTTCGGAGAGACCCAGTACTTC
CASSQVGASGPFGETQYF
>TRBV12-1|NA|TRBJ2-3|NA
TGTGCCAGCAGCTTTGGGACGAGCAGGGTCCCCACAGATACGCAGTATTTT
CASSFGTSRVPTDTQYF